This TCR beta chain was recorded in a study of blood T cell repertoires in COVID-19. Study-level background: Sources were T cells, B-cell-depleted T cells, or PBMCs; the material itself was cDNA or gDNA.

This study enrolled people aged roughly 18 to 89 from around 26 US geographic areas. Cohort allocation depended upon clinical history that participants reported. Trimming stripped 5 bases from V and 0 bases from J, with 14 bases between. This CDR3 comprises 16 residues. CDR1 and CDR2 from the germline V gene are SGHVS and FQNEAQ. In the original workflow: Quantification of nucleated cells was approximated via reference gene primer amplification. The assay was immunoSEQ multiplex PCR, and TCRdb's table has in-frame clones only and misses some. The V and J calls and clone size are taken from that table; D and trimming were inferred from the DNA. The sample includes a few hundred thousand clones, roughly 84% of them seen just once.

This receptor was identified in a woman aged 25 to 39 who had recovered from COVID-19. The source material was PBMCs or T cells enriched from blood (not recorded which). The chain employs TRBV7-8 and TRBJ1-3; TRBD1 is a possible D gene (6 bases). CDR3 protein: CASSLGQFSSGNTIYF. The CDR3 region has the DNA TGTGCCAGCAGCCTTGGACAGTTTAGCTCTGGAAACACCATATATTTT. Based on the CDR3 plus reference TRBV7-8 and TRBJ1-3, the full variable domain is GAGVSQSPRYKVAKRGQDVALRCDPISGHVSLFWYQQALGQGPEFLTYFQNEAQLDKSGLPSDRFFAERPEGSVSTLKIQRTQQEDSAVYLCASSLGQFSSGNTIYFGEGSWLTVV.